These 29 T cell receptor beta chains came from one sample sequenced in a study of naive and memory T cell subsets. Two oligonucleotides, mixed equimolar, formed the beta constant-region primer covering TRBC1 and TRBC2. Ligated cDNA was amplified by four rounds of PCR with nested alpha and beta constant-region primers and SP2. TCRdb re-analysed the UMI-ligation and nested PCR reads in MiXCR, keeping a single row per CDR3 protein. The table lists 130,000 or so distinct CDR3 sequences, roughly 36% of them singletons. Sequenced sample: central memory CD4+ T cells from blood. Receptors were obtained from a human donor in good health.

The chain is built from TRBV30 and TRBJ1-5; TRBD1 aligns across 8 bases. With 2 bases clipped from V and 5 bases from J, the junction kept 5 bases outside the gene matches. In germline, CDR1 is GTSNPN, CDR2 SVGIG (reference sequence). The CDR3 has 14 amino acids. CDR3 sequence reads: CAWSYRGDYQPQHF. CDR3 nucleotides: TGTGCCTGGAGTTACAGGGGGGACTATCAGCCCCAGCATTTT.

The CDR3 spells CSTAPSGANYQPQHF. The CDR3 DNA reads TGCAGCACCGCCCCATCGGGAGCGAATTATCAGCCCCAGCATTTT. The chain links TRBV20-1 to TRBJ1-5; D unresolved. The CDR3 runs 15 residues. Germline CDR1 is DFQATT and CDR2 is SNEGSKA (reference sequence).

CDR3 residues: CASSSTGGRDTQYF. The CDR3 DNA follows: TGCGCCAGCAGCAGCACAGGGGGCCGGGATACGCAGTATTTT. The chain combines TRBV5-1 with TRBJ2-3; 9 bases align to TRBD1. After removal of 4 bases from V and 6 bases from J, the junction contained 6 bases not matched to a gene. CDR3 length: 14 amino acids. Germline V gene lookup returns CDR1 SGHRS and CDR2 YFSETQ.

This clonotype was seen a handful of times. One end of the junction does not line up with germline, which may come from a read error. This chain connects TRBV7-7 to TRBJ1-6; D possibly corresponds to TRBD1 (5 bases). From germline, CDR1 is SSHAT and CDR2 FNYEAQ (reference sequence). The CDR3 is 18 residues long. The CDR3 DNA reads as TGTGCTAGCAGCCGACACTACATAGAAGACAGCCAGAATTCACCCCTCCACTTT. Translating gives CASSRHYIEDSQNSPLHF.

This clonotype is a singleton in its sample. V and J are TRBV6-4 and TRBJ1-1, with D unclear. The germline gives CDR1 MRHNA, CDR2 SNTAGT. The CDR3 runs to 13 residues. Trimming left V 4 bases short and J 7 bases short, with 13 bases between. This chain's CDR3 is CASSAGFGSEAFF. In DNA, the CDR3 is TGTGCCAGCAGTGCCGGCTTTGGAAGTGAAGCTTTCTTT.

V and J are TRBV29-1 and TRBJ2-5; D is unresolved. V lost 2 bases to trimming and J lost 4 bases, with 5 bases between them. Germline lookup yields CDR1 SQVTM and CDR2 ANQGSEA. This CDR3 is built from 11 residues. CDR3 residues: CSVEKIETQYF. DNA of the CDR3: TGCAGCGTTGAAAAGATAGAGACCCAGTACTTC.

V usage is TRBV20-1 and J usage is TRBJ1-6, with D perhaps TRBD1 (5 bases). Germline CDR1 and CDR2: DFQATT and SNEGSKA (reference sequence). The ends were cut back, 6 bases at V and 5 bases at J, with 14 bases in the middle. This CDR3 is 14 amino acids long. The CDR3 nucleotides read TGCAGTGCACGGACACGGTTGAATAATTCACCCCTCCACTTT. It translates to CSARTRLNNSPLHF.

As to this clonotype: At one end the junction does not follow the germline gene, possibly because of a read error. The chain carries TRBV7-9 and TRBJ2-3; 8 bases fit TRBD2. CDR3 length: 16 residues. Germline CDR1 is SEHNR and CDR2 is FQNEAQ (reference sequence). In DNA form, the CDR3 reads TGTGTCAGCGGGGGAGAGGGCGCCAGGAGGACAGATACGCAGTATTTT. Translating it yields CVSGGEGARRTDTQYF.

This chain connects TRBV28 to TRBJ2-7; 12 bases are shared with TRBD2. Germline V gives CDR1 MDHEN, CDR2 SYDVKM. The CDR3 consists of 15 residues. The ends lost 5 bases at V and 4 bases at J; junction bases unmatched: 6. CDR3 in DNA: TGTGCCAGCAGTCTTAGACTAGCGGGAGTGTACGAGCAGTACTTC. It yields the protein CASSLRLAGVYEQYF.

CDR3 bases: TGCAGCGGTGGACAGGGAAATGAAAAACTGTTTTTT. The encoded protein is CSGGQGNEKLFF. The chain combines TRBV29-1 with TRBJ1-4; 8 nucleotides line up with TRBD1. After removal of 7 bases from V and 5 bases from J, the junction contained 3 bases not matched to a gene. Germline V gives CDR1 SQVTM, CDR2 ANQGSEA. The CDR3 covers 12 residues.

This clonotype occurred a few times. The V and J genes are TRBV7-9 and TRBJ2-7; D may be TRBD1 (5 bases). CDR1 is SEHNR and CDR2 is FQNEAQ in the germline V gene (reference sequence). The CDR3 totals 16 residues. Between the trimmed V and J ends, which lost 5 bases and 2 bases, there was a span of 19 bases. CDR3 nucleotide sequence: TGTGCCAGCAGCCCAGGTGGGCAGGGTCGAACCTACGAGCAGTACTTC. Its protein product is CASSPGGQGRTYEQYF.

This chain joins TRBV18 and TRBJ1-1; 7 bases agree with TRBD1. Trimming at V came to 4 bases and at J to 11 bases, leaving 4 bases not matched to a gene. This CDR3 is 11 amino acids long. Per germline, CDR1 KGHSH and CDR2 LQKENI. For the CDR3, the DNA is TGTGCCAGCTCACACGGACAGGACGCTTTCTTT. Its translation is CASSHGQDAFF.

The chain has TRBV7-6 and TRBJ2-3; 7 bases are a match to TRBD2. Germline CDR1 reads SGHVS; CDR2 reads FNYEAQ. The ends lost 2 bases at V and 5 bases at J; junction bases unmatched: 4. CDR3 length: 14 residues. The CDR3 nucleotides are TGTGCCAGCAGCTTACGGGGAGGGAAAGATACGCAGTATTTT. Translated, it gives CASSLRGGKDTQYF.

The V call is TRBV13, the J call TRBJ1-3; weak D call: TRBD1 (5 bases). The CDR3 is 14 residues long. Trimming pared 3 bases from V and 4 bases from J, leaving 10 bases between. Per the germline V gene, CDR1 is PRHDT and CDR2 is FYEKMQ (reference sequence). The chain's CDR3 is CASSFGTRGNTIYF. In DNA, the CDR3 is TGTGCCAGCAGCTTCGGGACTCGCGGAAACACCATATATTTT. Filled out from reference TRBV13 and TRBJ1-3, the complete variable domain reads AAGVIQSPRHLIKEKRETATLKCYPIPRHDTVYWYQQGPGQDPQFLISFYEKMQSDKGSIPDRFSAQQFSDYHSELNMSSLELGDSALYFCASSFGTRGNTIYFGEGSWLTVV.

The V call is TRBV18, the J call TRBJ2-7; no clear D gene. V was pared by 3 bases and J by 2 bases, with 11 bases between. The germline V gene encodes CDR1 KGHSH and CDR2 LQKENI. The CDR3 covers 14 residues. The CDR3 loop reads CASSPTLSAYEQYF. In nucleotides, the CDR3 is TGTGCCAGCTCACCTACGCTGTCGGCCTACGAGCAGTACTTC.

This chain uses TRBV18 with TRBJ2-6; D is unclear. Germline V gives CDR1 KGHSH, CDR2 LQKENI. This CDR3 region has 15 residues. Trimming removed 2 bases at V and 0 bases at J, with 5 bases between. The chain's CDR3 is CASSPTFSGANVLTF. The CDR3 DNA follows: TGTGCCAGCTCACCAACGTTCTCTGGGGCCAACGTCCTGACTTTC.

This clonotype was counted only a few times. In DNA, the CDR3 is TGCAGCGTGCGGGGACTAGCGGGCACAGATACGCAGTATTTT. Protein product: CSVRGLAGTDTQYF. This chain uses TRBV29-1 with TRBJ2-3; TRBD2 aligns across 11 bases. Germline trimming cut 6 bases from V and 1 base from J; bases unmatched to any gene: 3. CDR1 is SQVTM and CDR2 is ANQGSEA in the germline V gene. The CDR3 is 14 residues long.

V gene TRBV19 combines with J gene TRBJ2-1; D is perhaps TRBD1 (6 bases). Germline V lookup: CDR1 LNHDA, CDR2 SQIVND (reference sequence). The V gene lost 5 bases and the J gene lost 9 bases, with 14 bases spanning the gap. This CDR3 contains 13 residues. The DNA for the CDR3 is TGTGCCAGTAGTGTCACAGGGCAGGGTGAGCAGTTCTTC. Translating it yields CASSVTGQGEQFF.

The chain joins TRBV15 to TRBJ2-2; the D gene is possibly TRBD2 (5 bases). In germline, CDR1 is LNHNV, CDR2 YYDKDF (reference sequence). This CDR3 has 15 residues. V was cut by 5 bases and J by 4 bases, with 14 bases left in between. The CDR3: CATSSREPGTGELFF. The CDR3 DNA reads TGTGCCACCAGCTCCCGGGAACCAGGCACCGGGGAGCTGTTTTTT.

The CDR3: CAIRRDAAGELFF. The CDR3 bases are TGTGCCATCAGGAGGGACGCGGCCGGGGAGCTGTTTTTT. This rearrangement joins TRBV10-3 to TRBJ2-2, with D perhaps given as TRBD1 or TRBD2 (5 bases each). Trimming took off 6 bases at V and 6 bases at J, with 11 bases between the two ends. In germline, CDR1 is ENHRY, CDR2 SYGVKD. The CDR3 runs 13 residues.

The sample holds a few counts of this clonotype. This chain uses TRBV5-1 with TRBJ2-3; 12 nucleotides agree with TRBD2. The V segment lost 4 bases and the J segment 3 bases; nucleotides outside the gene matches: 3. The germline V gene encodes CDR1 SGHRS and CDR2 YFSETQ. The CDR3 length is 15 residues. The CDR3 nucleotides read TGCGCCAGCAGCGCCCTAGCGGGAGGGACAGATACGCAGTATTTT. Translation: CASSALAGGTDTQYF.

This clonotype was seen a handful of times. The rearrangement links TRBV27 to TRBJ1-4; possibly TRBD1 for D (5 bases). CDR1 is MNHEY, CDR2 SMNVEV, per germline (reference sequence). CDR3 size: 14 residues. With 2 bases removed from V and 8 bases from J, the gap between germline ends came to 12 bases. CDR3 sequence: CASSLAGPGEKLFF. CDR3 in DNA: TGTGCCAGCAGTTTAGCAGGGCCGGGAGAAAAACTGTTTTTT.

In this sample, this clonotype turned up a few times. The chain links TRBV20-1 to TRBJ1-1; 11 bases agree with TRBD1. V dropped 7 bases and J dropped 5; count of bases not matched to a gene: 15. Germline V gives CDR1 DFQATT, CDR2 SNEGSKA (reference sequence). This CDR3 contains 16 residues. The CDR3 region has the DNA TGCAGTGTGCTAGAAGACGGGACAGGGGGAGGGACTGAAGCTTTCTTT. Protein product: CSVLEDGTGGGTEAFF.

Points on this clonotype: An end of the junction differs from the germline gene, which may be a read error. The chain is built from TRBV5-4 and TRBJ2-6; the D gene is possibly TRBD1 (5 bases). This CDR3 region has 14 residues. Germline CDR1 and CDR2: SGHNT and YYREEE (reference sequence). CDR3 region: CASTRASRANVLTF. The CDR3 region has the DNA TGTGCCAGTACCAGGGCCTCTAGGGCCAACGTCCTGACTTTC.

This clonotype was picked up a small number of times. This chain links TRBV6-1 with TRBJ2-1; D may match TRBD1 or TRBD2 (6 bases each). The CDR3 totals 11 residues. Germline V gene data show CDR1 as MNHNS and CDR2 as SASEGT. Trimming took off 5 bases at V and 8 bases at J, with 7 bases between the two ends. CDR3 in DNA: TGTGCCAGCAGTAGGGGGGATGAGCAGTTCTTC. Translated: CASSRGDEQFF.

This clonotype was observed a handful of times. The rearrangement links TRBV6-5 to TRBJ2-7; D ambiguous. Trimming stripped 6 bases from V and 1 base from J, with 13 bases between. Germline lookup yields CDR1 MNHEY and CDR2 SVGAGI. The CDR3 contains 14 residues. The CDR3 DNA reads as TGTGCCAGCAGGATCGCGCTTGCTTCCTACGAGCAGTACTTC. This codes for CASRIALASYEQYF.

In DNA form, the CDR3 reads TGTGCCAGCAGGGACACAGGGTCCTCGGCTGAAGCTTTCTTT. Amino acid sequence: CASRDTGSSAEAFF. This sequence joins TRBV6-2 or TRBV6-3 and TRBJ1-1; possible D gene TRBD1, 6 bases. Per the germline V gene, CDR1 is MNHEY and CDR2 is SVGEGT. The V and J ends lost 6 bases and 6 bases respectively, with 17 bases between them. This CDR3 region has 14 residues.

The chain carries TRBV28 and TRBJ2-6; 7 bases align to TRBD2. This CDR3 comprises 17 residues. Germline V lookup: CDR1 MDHEN, CDR2 SYDVKM. V lost 5 bases to trimming and J lost 4 bases; unmatched junction nucleotides: 11. The CDR3 DNA sequence: TGTGCCAGCAGTCCCCTGGGGGGGGGAACCGGGGCCAACGTCCTGACTTTC. This gives the protein CASSPLGGGTGANVLTF.

Comment on this clonotype: One end of the junction does not line up with germline, which may come from a read error. The chain joins TRBV3-1 to TRBJ2-1; D is uncertain. Germline V gene lookup returns CDR1 LGHDT and CDR2 YNNKEL (reference sequence). The CDR3 consists of 14 residues. The CDR3 coding sequence is TGTGCCAGCAGCCAAGGTCAACAGACTTCAATGATACTCTTC. As protein: CASSQGQQTSMILF.